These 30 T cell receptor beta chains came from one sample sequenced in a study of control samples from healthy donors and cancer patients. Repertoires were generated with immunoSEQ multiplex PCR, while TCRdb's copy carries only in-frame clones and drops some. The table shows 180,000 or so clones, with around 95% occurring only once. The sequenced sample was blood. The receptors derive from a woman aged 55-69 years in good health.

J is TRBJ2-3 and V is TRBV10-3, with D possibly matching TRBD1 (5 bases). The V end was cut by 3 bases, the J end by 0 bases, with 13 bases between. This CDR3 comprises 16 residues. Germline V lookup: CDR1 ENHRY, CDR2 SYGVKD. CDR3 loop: CAISDQGTTSTDTQYF. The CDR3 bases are TGTGCCATCAGTGACCAGGGAACAACTAGCACAGATACGCAGTATTTT.

Here the CDR3 DNA reads TGTGCCAGCTCACGCGGGGAGGGGGACTATGGCTACACCTTC. It codes for CASSRGEGDYGYTF. J is TRBJ1-2 and V is TRBV18; possibly TRBD1 for D (6 bases). The CDR3 loop spans 14 amino acids. Deletions cut 4 bases from V and 3 bases from J, with 12 bases between. Germline lookup yields CDR1 KGHSH and CDR2 LQKENI.

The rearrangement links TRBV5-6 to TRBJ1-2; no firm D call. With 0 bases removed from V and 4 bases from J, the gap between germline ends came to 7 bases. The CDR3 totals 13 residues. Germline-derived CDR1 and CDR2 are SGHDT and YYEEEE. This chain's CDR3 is CASSLDRSYGYTF. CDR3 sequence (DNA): TGTGCCAGCAGCTTGGACAGAAGCTATGGCTACACCTTC.

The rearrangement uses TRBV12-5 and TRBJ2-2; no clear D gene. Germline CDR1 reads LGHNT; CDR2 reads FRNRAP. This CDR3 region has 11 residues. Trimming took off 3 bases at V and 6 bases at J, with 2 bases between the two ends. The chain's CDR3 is CASGLSGELFF. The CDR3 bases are TGTGCTAGTGGTTTATCCGGGGAGCTGTTTTTT.

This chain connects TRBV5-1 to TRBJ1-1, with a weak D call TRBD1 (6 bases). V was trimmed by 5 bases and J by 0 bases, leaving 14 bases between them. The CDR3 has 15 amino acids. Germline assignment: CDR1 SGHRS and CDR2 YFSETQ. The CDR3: CASRKSGTLNTEAFF. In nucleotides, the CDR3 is TGCGCCAGCAGAAAGTCGGGGACACTGAACACTGAAGCTTTCTTT. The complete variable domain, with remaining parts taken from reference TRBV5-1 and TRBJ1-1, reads KAGVTQTPRYLIKTRGQQVTLSCSPISGHRSVSWYQQTPGQGLQFLFEYFSETQRNKGNFPGRFSGRQFSNSRSEMNVSTLELGDSALYLCASRKSGTLNTEAFFGQGTRLTVV.

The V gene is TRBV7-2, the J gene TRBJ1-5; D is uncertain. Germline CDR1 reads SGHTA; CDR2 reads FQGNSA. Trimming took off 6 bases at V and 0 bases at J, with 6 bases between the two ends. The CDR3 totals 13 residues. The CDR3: CASSEYSNQPQHF. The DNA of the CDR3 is TGTGCCAGCAGTGAATATAGCAATCAGCCCCAGCATTTT.

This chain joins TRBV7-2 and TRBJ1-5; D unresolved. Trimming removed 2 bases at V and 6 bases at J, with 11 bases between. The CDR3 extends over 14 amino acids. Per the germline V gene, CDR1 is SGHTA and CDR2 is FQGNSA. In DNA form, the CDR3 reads TGTGCCAGCAGCTTATTTTTCCGGAGTCAGCCCCAGCATTTT. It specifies CASSLFFRSQPQHF.

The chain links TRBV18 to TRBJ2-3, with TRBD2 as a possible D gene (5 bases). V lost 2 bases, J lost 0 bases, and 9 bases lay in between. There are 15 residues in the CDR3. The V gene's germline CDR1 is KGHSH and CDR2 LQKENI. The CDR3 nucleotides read TGTGCCAGCTCACCAGACTACCTTAGCACAGATACGCAGTATTTT. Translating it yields CASSPDYLSTDTQYF.

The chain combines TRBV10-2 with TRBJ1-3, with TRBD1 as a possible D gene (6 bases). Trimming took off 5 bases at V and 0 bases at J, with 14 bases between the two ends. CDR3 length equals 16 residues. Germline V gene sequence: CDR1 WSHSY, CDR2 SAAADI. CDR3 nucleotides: TGCGCCAGCAGTTCGGGACACCCGATCTCTGGAAACACCATATATTTT. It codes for CASSSGHPISGNTIYF.

CDR3 protein: CASSQALGTPISGNTIYF. Here the CDR3 DNA reads TGTGCCAGCAGCCAAGCGTTAGGGACACCTATCTCTGGAAACACCATATATTTT. J is TRBJ1-3 and V is TRBV3-1 (or the pseudogene TRBV3-2), with D perhaps matching TRBD1 (6 bases). The germline V and J ends were trimmed by 1 base and 0 bases, with 16 bases remaining between them. CDR3 size: 18 residues. CDR1 and CDR2 (germline): LGHDT, YNNKEL (reference sequence).

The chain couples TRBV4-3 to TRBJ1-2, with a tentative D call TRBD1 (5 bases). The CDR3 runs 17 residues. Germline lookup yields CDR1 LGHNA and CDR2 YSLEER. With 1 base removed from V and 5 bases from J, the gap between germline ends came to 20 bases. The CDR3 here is CASSQVVRLGAWYGYTF. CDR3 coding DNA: TGCGCCAGCAGCCAAGTGGTCAGGCTTGGGGCTTGGTATGGCTACACCTTC.

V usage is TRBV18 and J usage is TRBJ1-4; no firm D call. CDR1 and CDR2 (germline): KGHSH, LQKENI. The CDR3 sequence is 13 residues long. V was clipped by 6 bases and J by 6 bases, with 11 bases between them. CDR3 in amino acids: CASSGRADEKLFF. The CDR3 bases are TGTGCCAGCTCGGGAAGGGCGGATGAAAAACTGTTTTTT.

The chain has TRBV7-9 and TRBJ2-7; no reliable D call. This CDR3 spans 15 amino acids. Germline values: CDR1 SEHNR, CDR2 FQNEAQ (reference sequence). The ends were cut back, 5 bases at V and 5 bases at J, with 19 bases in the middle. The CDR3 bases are TGTGCCAGCAGCCCCGTTTTCGATGGGTCCAACGAGCAGTACTTC. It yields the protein CASSPVFDGSNEQYF. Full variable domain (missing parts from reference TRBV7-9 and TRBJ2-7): DTGVSQNPRHKITKRGQNVTFRCDPISEHNRLYWYRQTLGQGPEFLTYFQNEAQLEKSRLLSDRFSAERPKGSFSTLEIQRTEQGDSAMYLCASSPVFDGSNEQYFGPGTRLTVT.

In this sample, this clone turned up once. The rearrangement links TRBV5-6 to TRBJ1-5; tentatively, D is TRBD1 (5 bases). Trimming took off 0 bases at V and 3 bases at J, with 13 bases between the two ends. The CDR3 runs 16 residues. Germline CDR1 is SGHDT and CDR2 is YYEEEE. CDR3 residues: CASSLAGTGFNQPQHF. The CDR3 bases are TGTGCCAGCAGCTTGGCCGGAACAGGATTCAATCAGCCCCAGCATTTT. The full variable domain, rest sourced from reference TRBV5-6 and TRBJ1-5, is DAGVTQSPTHLIKTRGQQVTLRCSPKSGHDTVSWYQQALGQGPQFIFQYYEEEERQRGNFPDRFSGHQFPNYSSELNVNALLLGDSALYLCASSLAGTGFNQPQHFGDGTRLSIL.

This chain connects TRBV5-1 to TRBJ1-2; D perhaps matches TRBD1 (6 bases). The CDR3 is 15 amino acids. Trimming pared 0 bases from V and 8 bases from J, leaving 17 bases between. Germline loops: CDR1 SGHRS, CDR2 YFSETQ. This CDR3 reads CASSLAAGASLGYTF. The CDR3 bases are TGCGCCAGCAGCTTGGCCGCGGGGGCTTCTTTGGGCTACACCTTC.

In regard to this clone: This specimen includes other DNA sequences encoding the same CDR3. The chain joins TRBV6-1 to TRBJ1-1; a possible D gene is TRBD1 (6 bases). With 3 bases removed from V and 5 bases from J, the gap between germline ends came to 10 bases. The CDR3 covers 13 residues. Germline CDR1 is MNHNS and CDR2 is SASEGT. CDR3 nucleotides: TGTGCCAGCAGTGAGCAGGGGAGGACTGAAGCTTTCTTT. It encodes CASSEQGRTEAFF.

The CDR3 nucleotides read TGTGCCAGCTCACCGCAAGTACGCGGGACAACTAATGAAAAACTGTTTTTT. Translation: CASSPQVRGTTNEKLFF. The V call is TRBV18, the J call TRBJ1-4; D gene unclear. This CDR3 spans 17 amino acids. V shed 3 bases and J shed 0 bases, with 14 bases lying between them. Germline CDR1 and CDR2: KGHSH and LQKENI.

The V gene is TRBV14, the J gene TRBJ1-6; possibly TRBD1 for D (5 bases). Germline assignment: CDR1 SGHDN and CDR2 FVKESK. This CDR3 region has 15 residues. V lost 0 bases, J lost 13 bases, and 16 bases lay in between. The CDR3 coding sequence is TGTGCCAGCAGCCAAGATTTGGGGGGGAAGGGGCCCCTCCACTTT. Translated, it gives CASSQDLGGKGPLHF.

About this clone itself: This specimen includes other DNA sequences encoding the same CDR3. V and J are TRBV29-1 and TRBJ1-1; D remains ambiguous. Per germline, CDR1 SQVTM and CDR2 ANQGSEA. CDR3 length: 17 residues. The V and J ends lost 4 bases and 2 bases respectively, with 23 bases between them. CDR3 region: CSVGTYRSGLINTEAFF. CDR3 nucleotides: TGCAGCGTTGGCACCTATCGGTCGGGCCTAATTAACACTGAAGCTTTCTTT.

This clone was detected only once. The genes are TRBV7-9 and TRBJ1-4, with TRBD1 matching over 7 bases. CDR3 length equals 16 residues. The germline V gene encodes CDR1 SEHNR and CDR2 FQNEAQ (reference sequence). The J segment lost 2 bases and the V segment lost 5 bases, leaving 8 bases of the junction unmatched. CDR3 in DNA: TGTGCCAGCAGCCCAAAGACAGGGTCGACTAATGAAAAACTGTTTTTT. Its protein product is CASSPKTGSTNEKLFF.

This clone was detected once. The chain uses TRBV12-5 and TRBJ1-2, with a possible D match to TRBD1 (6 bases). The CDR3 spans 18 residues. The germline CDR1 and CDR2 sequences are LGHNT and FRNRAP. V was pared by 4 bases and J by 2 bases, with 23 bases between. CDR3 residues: CASGSTTPTGAANYGYTF. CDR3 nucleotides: TGTGCTAGTGGTTCGACAACTCCGACGGGGGCCGCAAACTATGGCTACACCTTC.

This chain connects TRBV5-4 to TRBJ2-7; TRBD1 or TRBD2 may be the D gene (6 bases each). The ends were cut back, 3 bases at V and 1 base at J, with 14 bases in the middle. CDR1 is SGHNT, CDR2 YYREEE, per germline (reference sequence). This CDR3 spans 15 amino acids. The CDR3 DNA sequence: TGTGCCAGCAGCTCTCAAGGGGGGCTTTCCTACGAGCAGTACTTC. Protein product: CASSSQGGLSYEQYF.

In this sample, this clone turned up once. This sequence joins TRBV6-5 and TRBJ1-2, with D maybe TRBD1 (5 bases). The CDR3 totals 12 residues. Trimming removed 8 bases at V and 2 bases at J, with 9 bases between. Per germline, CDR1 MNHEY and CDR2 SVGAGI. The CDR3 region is CASGGGNYGYTF. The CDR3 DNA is TGTGCCAGCGGGGGTGGAAACTATGGCTACACCTTC.

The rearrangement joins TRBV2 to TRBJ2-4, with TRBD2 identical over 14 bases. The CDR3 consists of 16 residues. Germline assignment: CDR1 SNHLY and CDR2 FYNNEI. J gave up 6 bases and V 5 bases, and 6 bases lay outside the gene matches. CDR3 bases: TGTGCCAGCAGTTCCACCGGGACTAGCGGGGGAAACATTCAGTACTTC. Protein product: CASSSTGTSGGNIQYF.

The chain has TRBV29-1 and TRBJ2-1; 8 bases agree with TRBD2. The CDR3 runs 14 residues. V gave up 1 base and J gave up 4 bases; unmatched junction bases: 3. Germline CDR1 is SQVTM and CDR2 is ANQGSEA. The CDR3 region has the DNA TGCAGCGTTGAAGGCGGGGGGCCATACAATGAGCAGTTCTTC. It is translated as CSVEGGGPYNEQFF.

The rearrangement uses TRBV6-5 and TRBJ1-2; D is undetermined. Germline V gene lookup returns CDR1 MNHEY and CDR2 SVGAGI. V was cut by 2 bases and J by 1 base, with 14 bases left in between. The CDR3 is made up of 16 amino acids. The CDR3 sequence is CASSYGRPEVNYGYTF. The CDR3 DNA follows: TGTGCCAGCAGTTACGGGAGGCCCGAAGTTAACTATGGCTACACCTTC.

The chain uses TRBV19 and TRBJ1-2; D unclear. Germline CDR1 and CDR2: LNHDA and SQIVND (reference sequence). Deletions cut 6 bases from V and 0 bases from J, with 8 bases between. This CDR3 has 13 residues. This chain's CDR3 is CASSPLSNYGYTF. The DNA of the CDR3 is TGTGCCAGTAGCCCACTCTCTAACTATGGCTACACCTTC.

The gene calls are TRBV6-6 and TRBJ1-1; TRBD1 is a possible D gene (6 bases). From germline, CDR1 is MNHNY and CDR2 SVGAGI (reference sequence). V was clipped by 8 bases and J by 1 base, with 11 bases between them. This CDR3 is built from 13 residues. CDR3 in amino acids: CASSRGANTEAFF. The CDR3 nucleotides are TGTGCCAGCTCCCGGGGGGCGAACACTGAAGCTTTCTTT.

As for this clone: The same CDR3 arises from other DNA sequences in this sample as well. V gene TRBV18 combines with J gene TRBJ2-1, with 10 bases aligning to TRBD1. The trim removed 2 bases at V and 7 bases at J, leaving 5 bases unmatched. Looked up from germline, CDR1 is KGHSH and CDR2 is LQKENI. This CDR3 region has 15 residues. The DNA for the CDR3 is TGTGCCAGCTCACCAGGACAGGGGGGCCTTAATGAGCAGTTCTTC. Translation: CASSPGQGGLNEQFF.

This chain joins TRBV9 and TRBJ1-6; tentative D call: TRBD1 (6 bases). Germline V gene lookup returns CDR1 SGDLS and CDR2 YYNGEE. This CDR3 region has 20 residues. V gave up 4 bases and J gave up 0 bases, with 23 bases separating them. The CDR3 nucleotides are TGTGCCAGCAGCTTGTCAGATGGGGGGGCGTCGAGCTCCTATAATTCACCCCTCCACTTT. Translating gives CASSLSDGGASSSYNSPLHF.